The source of this T cell receptor beta chain is a study of blood T cell repertoires in COVID-19. Looking at the study overall: PBMCs, B-cell-depleted T cells, or T cells provided the cDNA or gDNA that made up the material.

Germline CDR1 and CDR2: SQVTM and ANQGSEA. The V gene end was trimmed by 7 bases and the J gene end by 6 bases; junction bases not matched to a gene: 11. The CDR3 covers 13 residues. Clones were read by immunoSEQ multiplex PCR, and TCRdb kept only the in-frame ones, dropping some. The sample comprises tens of thousands of clones, 70% to 90% of which are singletons, and approximately 4.4% rests with the top ten. This clone was found once. This clonotype was sampled from a woman older than 75 with acute or convalescent COVID-19. The sample comprised peripheral blood. The gene calls are TRBV29-1 and TRBJ2-7, with 8 positions matching TRBD1. The CDR3 loop is CSAGGTGGGEQYF. The CDR3 DNA reads as TGCAGCGCCGGAGGGACAGGCGGCGGCGAGCAGTACTTC.